These T cell receptor beta chains were read from a single sample in a study of blood T cell repertoires in COVID-19. Only in-frame clones appear in the TCRdb table, and some are missing; sequencing was by immunoSEQ multiplex PCR. The sample consists of around 30,000 clones, roughly nine tenths of them appearing once. The sequencing input was peripheral blood. The receptors come from a human donor in a cohort sampled during active COVID-19. Each CDR3 is given with its conserved first and last residue. The D gene is left open where the match is weak. Clone size is shown for a subset of rows, as once, few, many or a class of expanded clone.

cdr3_nt | cdr3_aa | j_call | v_call | clone_size | d_call
TGTGCCAGCTCACCAATTGCGATTTCGGCAGGGTCCGGCACTGAAGCTTTCTTT | CASSPIAISAGSGTEAFF | TRBJ1-1 | TRBV18 | once | .
TGTGCCAGCAGTCCAGCGGGGGGCCTCACCTACGAGCAGTACTTC | CASSPAGGLTYEQYF | TRBJ2-7 | TRBV28 | once | TRBD2
TGTGCCAGCACGATATACCGAAAGGAGGGGAACTATGGCTACACCTTC | CASTIYRKEGNYGYTF | TRBJ1-2 | TRBV3-1/TRBV3-2 | . | .
TGTGCCAGCAGAGGGACTGCTAGTAAAAACATTCAGTACTTC | CASRGTASKNIQYF | TRBJ2-4 | TRBV28 | . | .
TGTGCCAGCAGTCCCAGGGGTAGAGATACGCAGTATTTT | CASSPRGRDTQYF | TRBJ2-3 | TRBV28 | . | .
TGTGCCAGCAGTTACGCGACAGGGGCTAATGAAAAACTGTTTTTT | CASSYATGANEKLFF | TRBJ1-4 | TRBV6-2/TRBV6-3 | . | TRBD1
TGTGCCAGCAGCTTTATCACAGCGAACACCGGGGAGCTGTTTTTT | CASSFITANTGELFF | TRBJ2-2 | TRBV5-5 | . | .
TGTGCCAGCAGCCGGGGACAGGTCTACTCTGGGGCCAACGTCCTGACTTTC | CASSRGQVYSGANVLTF | TRBJ2-6 | TRBV7-8 | . | TRBD1
TGTGCCAGCAGTTTATCCGGGGGCTACGAGCAGTACTTC | CASSLSGGYEQYF | TRBJ2-7 | TRBV28 | . | .
TGTGCCAGCAGCTCCTTTGCTCCAGCCGGGACAGAGGGGGACTATGGCTACACCTTC | CASSSFAPAGTEGDYGYTF | TRBJ1-2 | TRBV11-2 | . | TRBD1
TGCGCCAGCAGCCTGGAGACAGGGGAGTATGTTAATGAGCAGTTCTTC | CASSLETGEYVNEQFF | TRBJ2-1 | TRBV5-1 | . | TRBD1
TGTGCCAGCAGCGGAGAGCGGTCGACCTACACCTTC | CASSGERSTYTF | TRBJ1-2 | TRBV3-1/TRBV3-2 | . | .
TGTGCCAGCAGTTTGACCAGGGGCACCTACGAGCAGTACTTC | CASSLTRGTYEQYF | TRBJ2-7 | TRBV27 | . | .
TGTGCAAGTCGCCTCCGACAGGGAAGGAACTATGGCTACACCTTC | CASRLRQGRNYGYTF | TRBJ1-2 | TRBV12-2 | once | .
TGCAGCGTCGCTGACAGGGCTGGAAACACCATATATTTT | CSVADRAGNTIYF | TRBJ1-3 | TRBV29-1 | . | TRBD1
TGTGCCAGCAGCTTCACAGGGGGCGACGCCTATGGCTACACCTTC | CASSFTGGDAYGYTF | TRBJ1-2 | TRBV7-2 | . | TRBD1
TGTGCCAGCAGCCAAGACCCCCCGGATACGCAGTATTTT | CASSQDPPDTQYF | TRBJ2-3 | TRBV4-2 | . | .
TGTGCCACCAGCAGAGCTCTTCCCGCGGGGGCGGGGGAGACCCAGTACTTC | CATSRALPAGAGETQYF | TRBJ2-5 | TRBV15 | . | .
TGTGCCAGCAGCATCGGACAGGGAACCGGGGAGCTGTTTTTT | CASSIGQGTGELFF | TRBJ2-2 | TRBV9 | few | TRBD1
TGTGCCAGCAGTTTCACTCCTCAGGGGGCGAGGGCCCTCCACTTT | CASSFTPQGARALHF | TRBJ1-6 | TRBV27 | . | TRBD1
TGCGCCAGCAGCCCTACTGACAGGGGACCTATGAACACTGAAGCTTTCTTT | CASSPTDRGPMNTEAFF | TRBJ1-1 | TRBV5-1 | . | TRBD1
TGTGCCAGCAGTTTGTCAGTTTTTACCAATCAGCCCCAGCATTTT | CASSLSVFTNQPQHF | TRBJ1-5 | TRBV28 | . | .
TGTGCCAGTAGCAGAGCGGGGCCTAGCACAGATACGCAGTATTTT | CASSRAGPSTDTQYF | TRBJ2-3 | TRBV19 | . | TRBD2
TGTGCCAGCAGCTTAACCGACAGGGGCGGCACTGAAGCTTTCTTT | CASSLTDRGGTEAFF | TRBJ1-1 | TRBV7-8 | . | TRBD1
TGTGCCAGCAGCGACTCCAGACAGGGGCCGACTCTAGCTAACTATGGCTACACCTTC | CASSDSRQGPTLANYGYTF | TRBJ1-2 | TRBV9 | . | TRBD1
TGCGCCAGCAGCCTAGACAGGTATGACGGCTACACCTTC | CASSLDRYDGYTF | TRBJ1-2 | TRBV5-1 | . | .
TGCGCCAGCAGCTCTGGACAGGGACGCGACGAGCAGTACTTC | CASSSGQGRDEQYF | TRBJ2-7 | TRBV5-1 | . | TRBD1
TGTGCCTGGAGAGGCTGGTTGGGCCGAACTAACTATGGCTACACCTTC | CAWRGWLGRTNYGYTF | TRBJ1-2 | TRBV30 | . | .
TGTGCCAGCAGCCCGACTAGCGGCGGAGAGACCCAGTACTTC | CASSPTSGGETQYF | TRBJ2-5 | TRBV7-2 | . | TRBD2
TGTGCCAGCAGCCAAGAAGGGTCAGGAGGAGAGACCCAGTACTTC | CASSQEGSGGETQYF | TRBJ2-5 | TRBV4-2 | . | .
TGTGCCAGCACCCCGCTGGGCCCGGGATCCGAGCAGTACTTC | CASTPLGPGSEQYF | TRBJ2-7 | TRBV6-6 | . | .
TGCGTCTATCTGGGGCCGAGCTCCTATAATTCACCCCTCCACTTT | CVYLGPSSYNSPLHF | TRBJ1-6 | TRBV23-1 | . | .
TGTGCCAGTAGTATACGCGCGGGTGATACGCAGTATTTT | CASSIRAGDTQYF | TRBJ2-3 | TRBV19 | once | .
TGTGCCAGCAGCGCCCGGGACAGGGACCACATTCAGTACTTC | CASSARDRDHIQYF | TRBJ2-4 | TRBV9 | . | TRBD1
TGCGCCAGCACCTTTGAGACAGGGTCATACGAGCAGTACTTC | CASTFETGSYEQYF | TRBJ2-7 | TRBV5-1 | . | TRBD1
TGTGCCATCAGTTCCGGGACTAGCTTCACCGGGGAGCTGTTTTTT | CAISSGTSFTGELFF | TRBJ2-2 | TRBV10-3 | . | TRBD2
TGTGCCAGCAGCTTAGTCGGACAGGGGGTGGATTCACCCCTCCACTTT | CASSLVGQGVDSPLHF | TRBJ1-6 | TRBV7-2 | . | TRBD1
TGTGCCAGCAGCTCCTTCGCGGGGGGCTCCTACAATGAGCAGTTCTTC | CASSSFAGGSYNEQFF | TRBJ2-1 | TRBV7-3 | once | TRBD2
TGTGCCAGCAGCTTAACGGGAGGGAACTATGGCTACACCTTC | CASSLTGGNYGYTF | TRBJ1-2 | TRBV5-5 | . | .
TGTGCCAGCAGCCCCCCGGGACAGGGGTTCTACGAGCAGTACTTC | CASSPPGQGFYEQYF | TRBJ2-7 | TRBV11-1 | once | TRBD1
TGCGCCAGCAGCTCTCATACAAGCACCGGGGAGCTGTTTTTT | CASSSHTSTGELFF | TRBJ2-2 | TRBV4-1 | few | .
TGTGCCAGCAGTCCGACTGATAACTATGGCTACACCTTC | CASSPTDNYGYTF | TRBJ1-2 | TRBV6-2/TRBV6-3 | . | .
TGTGCCAGCAGCTTCGATGAGCAGTTCTTC | CASSFDEQFF | TRBJ2-1 | TRBV7-8 | once | .
TGCGCCAGCAGCTTTTACAGGGGATCTCGACTAGATGGCTACACCTTC | CASSFYRGSRLDGYTF | TRBJ1-2 | TRBV5-1 | . | TRBD1
TGTGCCAGCAGCGACATCAGGGGTCCTAATGAAAAACTGTTTTTT | CASSDIRGPNEKLFF | TRBJ1-4 | TRBV2 | . | .